Following are 16 T cell receptor beta chains from one sample sequenced in a study of response to subunit inactivated influenza vaccine. From the RT-PCR reads, TCRdb called clonotypes with MiXCR, one entry per CDR3 protein. The table has roughly 500,000 distinct CDR3 sequences, more than 15% seen once; the top ten hold around 3%. This sample comprised CD4+ T cells sorted from PBMCs, obtained less than 25 months after vaccination. Source of these receptors: a man between 50 and 75 years old who received an inactivated influenza vaccine.

The sample holds many counts of this clonotype. This rearrangement joins TRBV5-5 to TRBJ1-1; D is ambiguous. Germline CDR1 reads SGHKS; CDR2 reads YYEKEE (reference sequence). The CDR3 totals 13 residues. The germline V and J ends were trimmed by 1 base and 4 bases, with 8 bases remaining between them. CDR3 DNA sequence: TGTGCCAGCAGCTTGCCATACAGCACTGAAGCTTTCTTT. This gives the protein CASSLPYSTEAFF. Full variable domain (outside the CDR3, taken from reference TRBV5-5 and TRBJ1-1): DAGVTQSPTHLIKTRGQQVTLRCSPISGHKSVSWYQQVLGQGPQFIFQYYEKEERGRGNFPDRFSARQFPNYSSELNVNALLLGDSALYLCASSLPYSTEAFFGQGTRLTVV.

This clonotype was picked up a small number of times. This rearrangement joins TRBV11-2 to TRBJ2-1; D ambiguous. This CDR3 has 16 residues. The germline gives CDR1 SGHAT, CDR2 FQNNGV. V was clipped by 0 bases and J by 0 bases, with 9 bases between them. DNA of the CDR3: TGTGCCAGCAGCTTAGAAGATTTAGGCTCCTACAATGAGCAGTTCTTC. Its translation is CASSLEDLGSYNEQFF. The variable domain in full, with the rest retrieved from reference TRBV11-2 and TRBJ2-1, is EAGVAQSPRYKIIEKRQSVAFWCNPISGHATLYWYQQILGQGPKLLIQFQNNGVVDDSQLPKDRFSAERLKGVDSTLKIQPAKLEDSAVYLCASSLEDLGSYNEQFFGPGTRLTVL.

This clonotype was seen many times. The chain is built from TRBV7-2 and TRBJ1-5; D is unclear. The germline gives CDR1 SGHTA, CDR2 FQGNSA. Trimming shortened V by 5 bases and J by 2 bases, and 7 bases separated the two germline ends. CDR3 length: 13 amino acids. In DNA form, the CDR3 reads TGTGCCAGCAGCACCCGGGGCAATCAGCCCCAGCATTTT. Its protein product is CASSTRGNQPQHF. Full variable domain (rest looked up from reference TRBV7-2 and TRBJ1-5): GAGVSQSPSNKVTEKGKDVELRCDPISGHTALYWYRQSLGQGLEFLIYFQGNSAPDKSGLPSDRFSAERTGGSVSTLTIQRTQQEDSAVYLCASSTRGNQPQHFGDGTRLSIL.

V gene TRBV6-6 combines with J gene TRBJ1-2; the D is unclear. Looked up from germline, CDR1 is MNHNY and CDR2 is SVGAGI (reference sequence). The CDR3 has 12 amino acids. V lost 3 bases, J lost 4 bases, and 6 bases lay in between. The CDR3 DNA sequence: TGTGCCAGCAGTTATGGAGGCTATGGCTACACCTTC. The encoded protein is CASSYGGYGYTF.

The chain uses TRBV2 and TRBJ2-5, with 10 nucleotides matching TRBD2. The CDR3 contains 17 residues. V was pared by 8 bases and J by 6 bases, with 18 bases of the junction left unmatched. Germline CDR1 is SNHLY and CDR2 is FYNNEI. Here the CDR3 reads CASRGDKAGGPGKTQYF. The CDR3 coding sequence is TGTGCCAGCCGGGGGGATAAAGCGGGAGGGCCAGGAAAGACCCAGTACTTC. The full variable domain, completed using reference TRBV2 and TRBJ2-5, is EPEVTQTPSHQVTQMGQEVILRCVPISNHLYFYWYRQILGQKVEFLVSFYNNEISEKSEIFDDQFSVERPDGSNFTLKIRSTKLEDSAMYFCASRGDKAGGPGKTQYFGPGTRLLVL.

This clonotype was observed many times. The chain employs TRBV10-3 and TRBJ2-2; D not resolved. The CDR3 runs 14 residues. Per germline, CDR1 ENHRY and CDR2 SYGVKD. Trimming pared 3 bases from V and 2 bases from J, leaving 7 bases between. CDR3 amino acids: CAISDFENTGELFF. In nucleotides, the CDR3 is TGTGCCATCAGTGACTTCGAAAACACCGGGGAGCTGTTTTTT.

The CDR3 DNA is TGTGCCAGCAGTTTACTTGCTAGTGATTACAATGAGCAGTTCTTC. Residues: CASSLLASDYNEQFF. The chain recombines TRBV27 with TRBJ2-1; D remains ambiguous. CDR3 length: 15 residues. V was trimmed by 2 bases and J by 4 bases, leaving 12 bases between them. CDR1 is MNHEY and CDR2 is SMNVEV in the germline V gene (reference sequence).

This clonotype showed up many times. V and J are TRBV7-2 and TRBJ1-2, with D possibly matching TRBD1 (5 bases). The length of the CDR3 is 13 residues. V was shortened by 5 bases and J by 7 bases, with 14 bases between the two germline ends. CDR1 is SGHTA, CDR2 FQGNSA, per germline. For the CDR3, the DNA is TGTGCCAGCAGCCCCGGGACGCTGGGTGGCTACACCTTC. Translated, it gives CASSPGTLGGYTF.

This clonotype has only a few counts. This chain uses TRBV10-1 with TRBJ2-2, with D perhaps TRBD1 or TRBD2 (5 bases each). Trimming removed 3 bases at V and 4 bases at J, with 9 bases between. The CDR3 has 14 amino acids. CDR1 WNHNN and CDR2 SYGVQD come from the germline V gene (reference sequence). DNA for the CDR3: TGCGCCAGCAGTGATGCAGGGAGCACCGGGGAGCTGTTTTTT. Translating it yields CASSDAGSTGELFF.

This clonotype has a count of ten or more. This chain connects TRBV24-1 to TRBJ2-2; the D gene could be TRBD1 or TRBD2 (7 bases each). This CDR3 is built from 14 residues. V gave up 6 bases and J gave up 5 bases, with 12 bases separating them. Germline values: CDR1 KGHDR, CDR2 SFDVKD. The CDR3 loop reads CATSRQGGTGELFF. CDR3 DNA sequence: TGTGCCACCAGTCGACAGGGAGGGACCGGGGAGCTGTTTTTT.

The CDR3 reads CSALPGTSVPDTQYF. The CDR3 coding sequence is TGCAGTGCACTGCCTGGGACTAGCGTGCCAGATACGCAGTATTTT. The chain has TRBV20-1 and TRBJ2-3; 10 bases map to TRBD2. The J segment lost 4 bases and the V segment lost 6 bases, leaving 10 bases of the junction unmatched. The CDR3 contains 15 residues. CDR1 is DFQATT and CDR2 is SNEGSKA in the germline V gene (reference sequence).

Only a few counts were recorded for this clonotype. V usage is TRBV4-3 and J usage is TRBJ1-3, with D uncertain. The CDR3 covers 15 residues. V lost 6 bases to trimming and J lost 4 bases, with 16 bases between them. In germline, CDR1 is LGHNA, CDR2 YSLEER. CDR3 sequence: CASSESRTWGNTIYF. The CDR3 DNA follows: TGCGCCAGCAGTGAGTCGAGGACCTGGGGAAACACCATATATTTT.

The chain recombines TRBV25-1 with TRBJ1-2; perhaps TRBD1 as D (6 bases). This CDR3 has 13 amino acids. Germline CDR1 MGHDK, CDR2 SYGVNS. Between the trimmed V and J ends, which lost 4 bases and 7 bases, there was a span of 13 bases. CDR3 nucleotide sequence: TGTGCCAGCAGTGGGGGACAAGTCTCTGGCTACACCTTC. Its protein product is CASSGGQVSGYTF.

The CDR3 is CASSSLVETQYF. CDR3 in DNA: TGTGCCAGCAGCTCCCTCGTAGAGACCCAGTACTTC. The V call is TRBV7-2, the J call TRBJ2-5, with unresolved D. V lost 4 bases and J 4 bases, leaving 7 bases between the germline ends. Germline CDR1 is SGHTA and CDR2 is FQGNSA. The CDR3 spans 12 residues.

The V and J genes are TRBV6-2 or TRBV6-3 and TRBJ2-1; 12 bases are shared with TRBD2. V lost 4 bases, J lost 0 bases, and 13 bases stayed unmatched. Germline V gene sequence: CDR1 MNHEY, CDR2 SVGEGT. This CDR3 spans 20 amino acids. The CDR3 bases are TGTGCCAGCAGTTCCCTCTCCGGACTAGCGGGAAGGGGCTCCTACAATGAGCAGTTCTTC. Translated, it gives CASSSLSGLAGRGSYNEQFF.

The rearrangement links TRBV6-1 to TRBJ1-2; unclear D gene. Germline assignment: CDR1 MNHNS and CDR2 SASEGT. V lost 5 bases, J lost 9 bases, and 16 bases lay in between. The CDR3 length is 13 residues. The CDR3 bases are TGTGCCAGCAGTCCGACGGTGGGGATCAGCTACACCTTC. Its translation is CASSPTVGISYTF.